The clone carrying this T cell receptor beta chain showed up just a few times. This specimen belongs to a study of beta chain features in type 1 diabetes. V was pared by 1 base and J by 7 bases, with 11 bases between. Germline V gene lookup returns CDR1 SGHTA and CDR2 FQGTGA. The length of the CDR3 is 14 residues. The whole isolated RNA underwent reverse transcription, so sequencing captured expressed TCRB transcripts. Profiled with immunoSEQ multiplex PCR; TCRdb holds only in-frame clones, not every one. The data contain about 320,000 clones, about 14% of them seen just once; the ten biggest clones take up roughly 6.7%.

The V gene is TRBV7-3, the J gene TRBJ2-1, with D possibly called TRBD1 or TRBD2 (5 bases each). The receptor comes from a young man in good health. Input material: central memory CD4+ T cells from blood. CDR3 nucleotide sequence: TGTGCCAGCAGCTTAAGTGGGACGGGTAATGAGCAGTTCTTC. It encodes CASSLSGTGNEQFF.